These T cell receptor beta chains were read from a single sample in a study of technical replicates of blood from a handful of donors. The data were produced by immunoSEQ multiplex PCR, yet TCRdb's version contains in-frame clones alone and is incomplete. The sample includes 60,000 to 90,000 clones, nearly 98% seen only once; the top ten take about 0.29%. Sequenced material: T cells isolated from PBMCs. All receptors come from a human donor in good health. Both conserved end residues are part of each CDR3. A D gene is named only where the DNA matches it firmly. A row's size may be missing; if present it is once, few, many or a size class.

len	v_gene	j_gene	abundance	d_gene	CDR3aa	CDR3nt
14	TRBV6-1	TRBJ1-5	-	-	CASSEVARGQPQHF	TGTGCCAGCAGTGAGGTAGCGCGGGGTCAGCCCCAGCATTTT
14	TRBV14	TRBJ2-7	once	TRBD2	CASSQLAEAYEQYF	TGTGCCAGCAGCCAGCTAGCGGAGGCCTACGAGCAGTACTTC
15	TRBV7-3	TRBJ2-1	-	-	CASSSRVTSYNEQFF	TGTGCCAGCAGCTCCCGGGTTACCTCCTACAATGAGCAGTTCTTC
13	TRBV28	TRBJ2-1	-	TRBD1	CASNPRGQWEQFF	TGTGCCAGCAATCCCAGGGGGCAGTGGGAGCAGTTCTTC
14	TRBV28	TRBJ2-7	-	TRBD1	CASSSRTPPGTGNF	TGTGCCAGCAGTAGTCGGACCCCTCCTGGGACAGGGAACTTC
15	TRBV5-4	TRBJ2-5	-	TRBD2	CASSPALGLAETQYF	TGTGCCAGCAGCCCCGCCCTAGGACTAGCGGAGACCCAGTACTTC
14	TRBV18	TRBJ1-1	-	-	CASSTGGANTEAFF	TGTGCCAGCTCAACCGGAGGGGCTAACACTGAAGCTTTCTTT
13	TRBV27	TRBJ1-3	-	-	CASSFSSGNTIYF	TGTGCCAGCAGTTTCTCCTCTGGAAACACCATATATTTT
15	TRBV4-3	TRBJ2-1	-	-	CASSQERESYNEQFF	TGCGCCAGCAGCCAAGAACGGGAATCATACAATGAGCAGTTCTTC
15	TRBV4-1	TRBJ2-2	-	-	CASSQAAGLIGELFF	TGCGCCAGCAGCCAAGCGGCAGGGCTTATCGGGGAGCTGTTTTTT
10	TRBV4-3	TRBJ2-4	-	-	CASSLDYPYF	TGCGCCAGCAGCCTTGACTACCCGTACTTC
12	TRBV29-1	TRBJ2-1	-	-	CSVELGGNEQFF	TGCAGCGTTGAGTTAGGAGGGAATGAGCAGTTCTTC
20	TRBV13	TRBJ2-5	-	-	CASSQTIYPPGLNFQETQYF	TGTGCCAGCAGCCAAACCATCTATCCCCCGGGACTGAACTTCCAAGAGACCCAGTACTTC
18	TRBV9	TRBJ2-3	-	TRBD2	CASSSRLAGVIGTDTQYF	TGTGCCAGCAGCTCCAGACTAGCGGGAGTAATCGGCACAGATACGCAGTATTTT